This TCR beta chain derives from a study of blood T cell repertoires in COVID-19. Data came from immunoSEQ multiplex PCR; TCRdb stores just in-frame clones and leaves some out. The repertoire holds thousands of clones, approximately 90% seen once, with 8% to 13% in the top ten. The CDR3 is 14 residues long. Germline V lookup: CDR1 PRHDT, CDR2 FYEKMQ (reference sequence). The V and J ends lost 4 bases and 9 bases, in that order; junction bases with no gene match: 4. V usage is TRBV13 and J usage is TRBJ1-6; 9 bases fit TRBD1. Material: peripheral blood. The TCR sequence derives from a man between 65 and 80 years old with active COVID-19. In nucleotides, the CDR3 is TGTGCCAGCAGCTCGACAGGGGGAAGTTCACCCCTCCACTTT. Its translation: CASSSTGGSSPLHF.